A single sample gave rise to the 5 T cell receptor beta chains below, sequenced in a study of blood T cell repertoires in COVID-19. The data were produced by immunoSEQ multiplex PCR, yet TCRdb's version contains in-frame clones alone and is incomplete. The table shows some 200,000 clones, with roughly 90% occurring only once. Sample: PBMCs or T cells enriched from blood (not recorded which). Receptor source: a man between 18 and 29 years old with acute COVID-19.

The chain links TRBV4-3 to TRBJ2-2, with 7 positions matching TRBD2. Germline CDR1 LGHNA, CDR2 YSLEER. The CDR3 has 17 amino acids. After removal of 0 bases from V and 3 bases from J, the junction contained 7 bases not matched to a gene. The CDR3 region has the DNA TGCGCCAGCAGCCAAGATCGAGGGGACTATTACACCGGGGAGCTGTTTTTT. Translation gives CASSQDRGDYYTGELFF.

V gene TRBV5-1 combines with J gene TRBJ1-1, with D perhaps matching TRBD1 (6 bases). The germline V and J ends were trimmed by 2 bases and 3 bases, with 11 bases remaining between them. Germline CDR1 and CDR2: SGHRS and YFSETQ. The CDR3 totals 14 residues. This CDR3 reads CASSLRGTDTEAFF. The CDR3 region has the DNA TGCGCCAGCAGCTTAAGGGGGACGGACACTGAAGCTTTCTTT.

The rearrangement uses TRBV29-1 and TRBJ2-7; a possible D gene is TRBD1 (6 bases). V was shortened by 3 bases and J by 0 bases, with 12 bases between the two germline ends. Germline V gives CDR1 SQVTM, CDR2 ANQGSEA. The CDR3 runs 14 residues. CDR3 residues: CSVELGQSSYEQYF. The CDR3 nucleotides are TGCAGCGTTGAGCTCGGACAGAGCTCCTACGAGCAGTACTTC.

The J gene is TRBJ2-7, the V gene TRBV4-1, with 7 bases identical to TRBD1. The CDR3 loop spans 13 amino acids. After removal of 3 bases from V and 6 bases from J, the junction contained 5 bases not matched to a gene. Germline lookup yields CDR1 MGHRA and CDR2 YSYEKL. The CDR3 region is CASSHPEGAEQYF. CDR3 coding DNA: TGCGCCAGCAGCCATCCTGAGGGGGCCGAGCAGTACTTC.

The rearrangement uses TRBV21-1 and TRBJ2-1; the D segment call TRBD2 is taken from the table without a DNA check. TRBV21-1 constitutes a pseudogene. This CDR3 region has 14 residues. The chain's CDR3 is CASRTRLADNEQFF. The CDR3 nucleotides are TGTGCCAGCAGAACGAGACTAGCGGACAATGAGCAGTTCTTC.